The 32 T cell receptor beta chains given below trace back to one sample, sequenced in a study of regulatory T cells in long-lasting Graves disease. With iRepertoire HTBI primers and Arm-PCR of CDR3 regions, TCR beta libraries were built. TCRdb re-called the multiplex PCR reads through MiXCR, storing one row per CDR3 protein. This table holds 370,000 or so distinct CDR3 sequences, 15% to 20% found once. The time point was: newly diagnosed GD, antithyroid drugs for less than 3 months. Preparation of the TCR library used RNA extracted from PBMCs. This same sample was also part of a study on T cells in Graves' hyperthyroidism and ophthalmopathy.

Source: peripheral blood mononuclear cells (PBMCs), taken at new diagnosis, from a patient treated with antithyroid drugs. Receptors were obtained from a woman younger than 35 with Graves disease.

This chain joins TRBV29-1 and TRBJ2-3; the D gene is possibly TRBD2 (6 bases). The CDR3 runs to 13 residues. CDR1 is SQVTM, CDR2 ANQGSEA, per germline. V lost 6 bases, J lost 4 bases, and 14 bases lay in between. DNA for the CDR3: TGCAGCGTCCCGGGGAGGTATTCAGATACGCAGTATTTT. Translating it yields CSVPGRYSDTQYF.

The CDR3 region has the DNA TGTGCCAGCAGTGACCTCCCCGGGACAGGGTTCATCGGGGAGCTGTTTTTT. It codes for CASSDLPGTGFIGELFF. The V gene is TRBV9, the J gene TRBJ2-2; 9 bases map to TRBD1. Germline CDR1 and CDR2: SGDLS and YYNGEE. The CDR3 sequence is 17 residues long. J lost 7 bases, V lost 5 bases, and 15 bases had no gene match.

This clonotype was recorded many times. The CDR3 reads CASSLDRSISEQYF. The DNA of the CDR3 is TGTGCCAGCAGTCTGGACAGATCGATAAGCGAGCAGTACTTC. The gene calls are TRBV12-3 or TRBV12-4 and TRBJ2-7, with D perhaps TRBD1 (6 bases). CDR3 size: 14 residues. V lost 5 bases to trimming and J lost 6 bases, with 17 bases between them.

In its sample, this clonotype was seen many times. This chain links TRBV30 with TRBJ2-1, with D maybe TRBD1 (6 bases). Germline V CDR1 and CDR2: GTSNPN, SVGIG (reference sequence). This CDR3 comprises 14 residues. V lost 7 bases, J lost 1 base, and 14 bases lay in between. The CDR3 nucleotides read TGTGCCTACCAGGGCAGGGGATCCTACAATGAGCAGTTCTTC. Amino acids: CAYQGRGSYNEQFF.

The sample holds many counts of this clonotype. The chain joins TRBV6-1 to TRBJ1-6; 7 bases line up with TRBD1. This CDR3 has 13 residues. Per the germline V gene, CDR1 is MNHNS and CDR2 is SASEGT. Trimming took 6 bases from V and 10 from J; bases not matched to a gene: 6. This CDR3 is CASSRGGNSPLHF. The DNA of the CDR3 is TGTGCCAGCAGCAGGGGGGGCAACTCACCCCTCCACTTT.

This clonotype was recorded a few times. V is TRBV18 and J is TRBJ2-5; D unclear. CDR1 and CDR2 from the germline V gene are KGHSH and LQKENI. This CDR3 has 15 residues. Between the trimmed V and J ends, which lost 1 base and 2 bases, there was a span of 11 bases. CDR3 region: CASSPLFGQQETQYF. The CDR3 nucleotides are TGTGCCAGCTCACCACTGTTCGGTCAGCAAGAGACCCAGTACTTC.

The chain links TRBV30 to TRBJ2-6, with no clear D. Trimming pared 0 bases from V and 4 bases from J, leaving 4 bases between. Germline CDR1 reads GTSNPN; CDR2 reads SVGIG (reference sequence). CDR3 length equals 13 residues. CDR3 nucleotide sequence: TGTGCCTGGAGTGTACCCGGGGCCAACGTCCTGACTTTC. This gives the protein CAWSVPGANVLTF.

This clonotype was counted at least ten times. This chain uses TRBV5-8 with TRBJ2-7, with D possibly TRBD1 on 6 matching bases. The CDR3 sequence is 13 residues long. The germline CDR1 and CDR2 sequences are SGHTS and YDEGEE. V shed 2 bases and J shed 7 bases, with 13 bases lying between them. The CDR3 DNA follows: TGTGCCAGCAGCTTATCAGGGGTCGGGGAGCAGTACTTC. This translates into CASSLSGVGEQYF.

This clonotype was counted many times. This chain connects TRBV20-1 to TRBJ2-5, with 11 bases lining up with TRBD2. The CDR3 totals 14 residues. CDR1 is DFQATT and CDR2 is SNEGSKA in the germline V gene (reference sequence). V shed 4 bases and J 3 bases; nucleotides not matched to a gene: 4. CDR3 sequence (DNA): TGCAGTGCTACCGGGACTAGCGGAAAAGAGACCCAGTACTTC. Amino acids: CSATGTSGKETQYF.

This clonotype was detected ten times or more. This chain uses TRBV7-9 with TRBJ2-7, with 7 bases fitting TRBD2. Germline trimming cut 5 bases from V and 4 bases from J; bases unmatched to any gene: 5. Germline CDR1 and CDR2: SEHNR and FQNEAQ (reference sequence). The CDR3 consists of 13 residues. CDR3 coding DNA: TGTGCCAGCAGCCCATCAGCGGGATACGAGCAGTACTTC. Amino acids: CASSPSAGYEQYF.

This clonotype was detected many times. This sequence joins TRBV20-1 and TRBJ2-1; TRBD2 might be the D (6 bases). Trimming took 2 bases from V and 7 from J, leaving 6 bases between them. This CDR3 is 11 amino acids long. Per germline, CDR1 DFQATT and CDR2 SNEGSKA (reference sequence). This CDR3 reads CSARRGNEQFF. In DNA form, the CDR3 reads TGCAGTGCTAGACGGGGGAATGAGCAGTTCTTC.

A remark on this clonotype: A read error is the likely source, as a far larger clone sits one nucleotide away. It is likely a read error, because the conserved phenylalanine at the end of the CDR3 is missing. V is TRBV6-9 and J is TRBJ2-1; D not resolved. This CDR3 has 15 amino acids. Looked up from germline, CDR1 is MNHGY and CDR2 is SVAAGI. Trimming took 4 bases from V and 8 from J, leaving 18 bases between them. The CDR3 sequence: CASSLDTHDGDEQFL. The DNA of the CDR3 is TGTGCCAGCAGTTTAGACACCCACGATGGGGATGAGCAGTTCCTC.

Of note for this clonotype: A much larger clone sits a single nucleotide away, making a read error possible. The gene calls are TRBV5-6 and TRBJ1-1; D perhaps matches TRBD1 (5 bases). V was trimmed by 4 bases and J by 3 bases, leaving 13 bases between them. Germline V CDR1 and CDR2: SGHDT, YYEEEE. The CDR3 sequence is 14 residues long. Here the CDR3 reads CASSPRAGDTEAFF. The CDR3 DNA follows: TGTGCCAGCAGCCCCCGGGCGGGGGACACTGAAGCTTTCTTT. Looking up the rest from reference TRBV5-6 and TRBJ1-1 gives the full variable domain: DAGVTQSPTHLIKTRGQQVTLRCSPKSGHDTVSWYQQALGQGPQFIFQYYEEEERQRGNFPDRFSGHQFPNYSSELNVNALLLGDSALYLCASSPRAGDTEAFFGQGTRLTVV.

With regard to this clonotype: Just one base apart from a much larger clone, this may be a read error. The rearrangement joins TRBV7-9 to TRBJ2-5, with a tentative D call TRBD2 (6 bases). Germline CDR1 and CDR2: SEHNR and FQNEAQ (reference sequence). The CDR3 extends over 13 amino acids. V was clipped by 0 bases and J by 5 bases, with 7 bases between them. The CDR3 protein is CASSLAAGETQYF. CDR3 DNA sequence: TGTGCCAGCAGCTTAGCGGCGGGGGAGACCCAGTACTTC.

This clonotype has at least ten counts. The J gene is TRBJ2-1, the V gene TRBV7-3; no firm D call. The CDR3 consists of 14 residues. Germline V CDR1 and CDR2: SGHTA, FQGTGA. Trimming cost V 1 base and J 6 bases, with 10 bases left between them. In DNA, the CDR3 is TGTGCCAGCAGCTTAAGTGGCAGAATCAATGAGCAGTTCTTC. Its translation is CASSLSGRINEQFF.

There are many counts of this clonotype. The CDR3 sequence is CASSLGTRVYEQYF. Written as DNA, the CDR3 is TGTGCCAGCAGTTTAGGGACTAGGGTTTACGAGCAGTACTTC. J is TRBJ2-7 and V is TRBV27, with 8 bases lining up with TRBD2. The trim removed 2 bases at V and 4 bases at J, leaving 4 bases unmatched. CDR1 is MNHEY and CDR2 is SMNVEV in the germline V gene (reference sequence). The CDR3 extends over 14 amino acids.

Concerning this clonotype: A read error is possible here, since a much larger clone lies one base away. V usage is TRBV7-6 and J usage is TRBJ1-4; no definite D call. Germline V lookup: CDR1 SGHVS, CDR2 FNYEAQ. CDR3 length equals 13 residues. The CDR3 bases are TGTGCCAGCAGCTTAGCCCGGACTGAAAAACTGCTTTTT. It codes for CASSLARTEKLLF. The whole variable domain, remainder taken from reference TRBV7-6 and TRBJ1-4, is GAGVSQSPRYKVTKRGQDVALRCDPISGHVSLYWYRQALGQGPEFLTYFNYEAQQDKSGLPNDRFSAERPEGSISTLTIQRTEQRDSAMYRCASSLARTEKLLFGSGTQLSVL.

This clonotype has a handful of counts. This chain links TRBV5-5 with TRBJ2-7; D unresolved. Between the trimmed V and J ends, which lost 0 bases and 2 bases, there was a span of 12 bases. The V gene's germline CDR1 is SGHKS and CDR2 YYEKEE (reference sequence). This CDR3 comprises 15 residues. CDR3 sequence: CASSLELARTYEQYF. The CDR3 DNA sequence: TGTGCCAGCAGCTTGGAACTCGCCCGGACCTACGAGCAGTACTTC.

The DNA of the CDR3 is TGCGCCAGCAGCCTCCAAACAGGGGACAATGAAAAACTGTTTTTT. This codes for CASSLQTGDNEKLFF. This chain links TRBV5-1 with TRBJ1-4, with 7 bases that match TRBD1. The junction had 8 bases not matched to a gene; V was cut back by 4 bases and J by 5 bases. This CDR3 spans 15 amino acids. From germline, CDR1 is SGHRS and CDR2 YFSETQ.

The sample holds many counts of this clonotype. This rearrangement joins TRBV11-2 to TRBJ2-5; 7 bases map to TRBD2. V lost 4 bases and J lost 4; bases outside the gene matches: 0. Germline lookup yields CDR1 SGHAT and CDR2 FQNNGV. CDR3 length: 12 residues. CDR3 DNA sequence: TGTGCCAGCAGCTGGGGGGGAGAGACCCAGTACTTC. Its protein product is CASSWGGETQYF.

DNA of the CDR3: TGCGCCAGCAGCCAACCCGGACAGGTGGGCACCGGGGAGCTGTTTTTT. It codes for CASSQPGQVGTGELFF. The chain uses TRBV5-1 and TRBJ2-2; 7 nucleotides match TRBD1. Germline lookup yields CDR1 SGHRS and CDR2 YFSETQ. The CDR3 covers 16 residues. Trimming cost V 4 bases and J 4 bases; bases outside gene matches: 10.

V gene TRBV20-1 combines with J gene TRBJ2-3; 7 nucleotides agree with TRBD1. The CDR3 extends over 16 amino acids. The V and J ends lost 5 bases and 3 bases, in that order; junction bases with no gene match: 14. Germline V gives CDR1 DFQATT, CDR2 SNEGSKA (reference sequence). This CDR3 reads CSAGVDREARTDTQYF. The CDR3 region has the DNA TGCAGTGCTGGAGTTGACAGGGAAGCTAGAACAGATACGCAGTATTTT.

Many counts were recorded for this clonotype. The chain is built from TRBV18 and TRBJ2-5; D ambiguous. The germline V gene encodes CDR1 KGHSH and CDR2 LQKENI. The CDR3 has 13 residues. The V and J ends lost 1 base and 1 base respectively, with 4 bases between them. The CDR3 sequence is CASSPQGQETQYF. DNA of the CDR3: TGTGCCAGCTCACCACAAGGCCAAGAGACCCAGTACTTC.

Remarks on this clonotype: One junction end disagrees with the germline gene, perhaps due to a read error. The chain couples TRBV18 to TRBJ2-7; D is possibly TRBD2 (7 bases). CDR3 length equals 16 residues. CDR1 is KGHSH, CDR2 LQKENI, per germline. The CDR3 spells CASSPLGGPWSYERYF. As DNA, the CDR3 is TGTGCCAGCTCGCCGCTCGGGGGGCCATGGTCCTACGAGCGGTACTTC.

The gene calls are TRBV20-1 and TRBJ1-5; D possibly corresponds to TRBD1 (5 bases). Germline assignment: CDR1 DFQATT and CDR2 SNEGSKA (reference sequence). CDR3 length equals 13 residues. The V gene lost 6 bases and the J gene lost 3 bases, with 12 bases spanning the gap. This chain's CDR3 is CSASSGPNQPQHF. The DNA of the CDR3 is TGCAGTGCCTCATCAGGGCCCAATCAGCCCCAGCATTTT.

V and J are TRBV27 and TRBJ2-3, with a possible D match to TRBD1 (6 bases). The germline V gene has CDR1 MNHEY and CDR2 SMNVEV (reference sequence). Trimming removed 5 bases at V and 2 bases at J, with 17 bases between. This CDR3 comprises 16 residues. CDR3 bases: TGTGCCAGCAGTACTACCGCGACAGGCTCCACAGATACGCAGTATTTT. Translated: CASSTTATGSTDTQYF.

In its sample, this clonotype was seen many times. The chain has TRBV18 and TRBJ2-7, with D maybe TRBD1 (6 bases). Germline CDR1 and CDR2: KGHSH and LQKENI. The CDR3 covers 14 residues. Trimming stripped 1 base from V and 5 bases from J, with 12 bases between. The CDR3 loop is CASSPRAGVHEQYF. CDR3 nucleotide sequence: TGTGCCAGCTCACCACGTGCAGGGGTCCACGAGCAGTACTTC.

This clonotype was seen at least ten times. The chain combines TRBV29-1 with TRBJ2-5, with 12 bases lining up with TRBD2. The CDR3 totals 17 residues. The germline CDR1 and CDR2 sequences are SQVTM and ANQGSEA. The junction had 8 bases not matched to a gene; V was cut back by 0 bases and J by 3 bases. For the CDR3, the DNA is TGCAGCGTTGAAGATTGGGGACTAGCGGGTAAAGAAGAGACCCAGTACTTC. Translated: CSVEDWGLAGKEETQYF. The full variable domain, in which reference TRBV29-1 and TRBJ2-5 provide the parts outside the CDR3, is SAVISQKPSRDICQRGTSLTIQCQVDSQVTMMFWYRQQPGQSLTLIATANQGSEATYESGFVIDKFPISRPNLTFSTLTVSNMSPEDSSIYLCSVEDWGLAGKEETQYFGPGTRLLVL.

This clonotype was detected ten times or more. The V gene is TRBV5-1, the J gene TRBJ2-1; possibly TRBD2 for D (5 bases). The CDR3 length is 16 residues. V lost 0 bases to trimming and J lost 1 base, with 11 bases between them. CDR1 and CDR2 (germline): SGHRS, YFSETQ. The DNA of the CDR3 is TGCGCCAGCAGCTTGGCCGGAGGTTTGTCCTACAATGAGCAGTTCTTC. The encoded protein is CASSLAGGLSYNEQFF. Based on the CDR3 plus reference TRBV5-1 and TRBJ2-1, the full variable domain is KAGVTQTPRYLIKTRGQQVTLSCSPISGHRSVSWYQQTPGQGLQFLFEYFSETQRNKGNFPGRFSGRQFSNSRSEMNVSTLELGDSALYLCASSLAGGLSYNEQFFGPGTRLTVL.

This clonotype was observed many times. V gene TRBV28 combines with J gene TRBJ1-5; D remains unclear. This CDR3 contains 20 residues. Germline CDR1 reads MDHEN; CDR2 reads SYDVKM. The V and J ends lost 7 bases and 1 base respectively, with 29 bases between them. CDR3 residues: CASIPCGGQQIAPSNQPQHF. CDR3 DNA sequence: TGTGCCAGCATCCCTTGCGGCGGGCAGCAAATAGCCCCAAGCAATCAGCCCCAGCATTTT.

A word on this clonotype: A single base separates this from a much larger clone, so it may be a read error. The chain employs TRBV20-1 and TRBJ2-5; TRBD1 or TRBD2 may be the D gene (6 bases each). The CDR3 extends over 13 amino acids. The germline V gene encodes CDR1 DFQATT and CDR2 SNEGSKA (reference sequence). In DNA, the CDR3 is TGCAGTCCTACGGGGGCCTCGGGCAATGAGCAGGTCTTC. It yields the protein CSPTGASGNEQVF.

The table lists this clonotype with many counts. The chain uses TRBV19 and TRBJ1-1; TRBD1 matches at 7 bases. V shed 4 bases and J 0 bases; nucleotides not matched to a gene: 5. Germline CDR1 is LNHDA and CDR2 is SQIVND (reference sequence). The CDR3 sequence is 15 residues long. The CDR3 region has the DNA TGTGCCAGTAGTAAGCCGGGACAGATGAACACTGAAGCTTTCTTT. Translated: CASSKPGQMNTEAFF.